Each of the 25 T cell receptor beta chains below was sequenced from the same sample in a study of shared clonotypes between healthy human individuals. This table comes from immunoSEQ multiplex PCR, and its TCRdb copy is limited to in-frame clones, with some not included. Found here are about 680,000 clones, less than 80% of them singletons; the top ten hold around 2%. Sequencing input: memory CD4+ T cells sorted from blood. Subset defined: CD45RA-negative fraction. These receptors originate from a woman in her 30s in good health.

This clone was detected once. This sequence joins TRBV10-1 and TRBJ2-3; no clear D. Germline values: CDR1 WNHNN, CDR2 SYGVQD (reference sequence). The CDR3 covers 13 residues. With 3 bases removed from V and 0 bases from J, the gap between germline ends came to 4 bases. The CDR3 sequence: CASSDGSTDTQYF. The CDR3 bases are TGCGCCAGCAGTGATGGGAGCACAGATACGCAGTATTTT.

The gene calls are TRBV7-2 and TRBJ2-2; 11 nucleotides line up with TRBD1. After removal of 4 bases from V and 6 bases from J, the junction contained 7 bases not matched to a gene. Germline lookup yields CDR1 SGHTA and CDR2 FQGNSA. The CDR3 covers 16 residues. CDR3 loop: CASSYVPGQGAGELFF. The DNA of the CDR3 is TGTGCCAGCAGCTATGTCCCGGGACAGGGGGCCGGGGAGCTGTTTTTT.

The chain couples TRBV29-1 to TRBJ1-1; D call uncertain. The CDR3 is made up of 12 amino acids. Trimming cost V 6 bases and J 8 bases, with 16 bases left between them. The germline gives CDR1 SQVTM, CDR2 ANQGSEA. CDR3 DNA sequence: TGCAGCGTCGTATCGTCAGGACTAGAAGCTTTCTTT. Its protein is CSVVSSGLEAFF.

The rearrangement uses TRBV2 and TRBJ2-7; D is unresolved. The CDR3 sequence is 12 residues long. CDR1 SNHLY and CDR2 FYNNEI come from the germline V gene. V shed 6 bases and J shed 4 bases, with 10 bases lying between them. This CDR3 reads CASRLDGYEQYF. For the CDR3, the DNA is TGTGCCAGCAGACTCGACGGTTACGAGCAGTACTTC.

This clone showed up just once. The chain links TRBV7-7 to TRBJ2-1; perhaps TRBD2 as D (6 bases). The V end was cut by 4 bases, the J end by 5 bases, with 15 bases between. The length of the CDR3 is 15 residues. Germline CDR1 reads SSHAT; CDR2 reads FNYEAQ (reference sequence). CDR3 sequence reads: CASSSNPGLNNEQFF. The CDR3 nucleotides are TGTGCCAGCAGCTCTAACCCGGGACTCAACAATGAGCAGTTCTTC.

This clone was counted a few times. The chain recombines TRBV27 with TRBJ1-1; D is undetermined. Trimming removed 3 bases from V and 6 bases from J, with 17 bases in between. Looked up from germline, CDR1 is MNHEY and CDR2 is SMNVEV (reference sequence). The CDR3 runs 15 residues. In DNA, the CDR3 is TGTGCCAGCAGTTTGAAATGGAAGGTAGAGTCTGAAGCTTTCTTT. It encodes CASSLKWKVESEAFF.

The CDR3 sequence: CASSDFVGSYGYTF. The CDR3 DNA is TGTGCCAGCAGCGACTTTGTGGGAAGTTATGGCTACACCTTC. The chain employs TRBV7-9 and TRBJ1-2, with D unclear. This CDR3 is 14 amino acids long. V was shortened by 5 bases and J by 5 bases, with 15 bases between the two germline ends. CDR1 and CDR2 (germline): SEHNR, FQNEAQ (reference sequence). The variable domain in full, with the rest retrieved from reference TRBV7-9 and TRBJ1-2, is DTGVSQNPRHKITKRGQNVTFRCDPISEHNRLYWYRQTLGQGPEFLTYFQNEAQLEKSRLLSDRFSAERPKGSFSTLEIQRTEQGDSAMYLCASSDFVGSYGYTFGSGTRLTVV.

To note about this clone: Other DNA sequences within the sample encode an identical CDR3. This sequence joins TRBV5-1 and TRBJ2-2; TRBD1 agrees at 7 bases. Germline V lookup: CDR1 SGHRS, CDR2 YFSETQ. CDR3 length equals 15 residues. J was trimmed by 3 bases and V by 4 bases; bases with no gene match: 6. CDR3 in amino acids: CASSPGDRDTGELFF. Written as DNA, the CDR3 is TGCGCCAGCAGCCCCGGAGACAGGGACACCGGGGAGCTGTTTTTT.

CDR3 DNA: TGTGCCAGCAGCCAAGGTCATCAGGGGAAAGCCGGGGAGCTGTTTTTT. It translates to CASSQGHQGKAGELFF. This chain connects TRBV4-2 to TRBJ2-2; weak D call: TRBD1 (6 bases). This CDR3 has 16 residues. V lost 1 base, J lost 6 bases, and 15 bases lay in between. The germline V gene has CDR1 LGHNA and CDR2 YNFKEQ.

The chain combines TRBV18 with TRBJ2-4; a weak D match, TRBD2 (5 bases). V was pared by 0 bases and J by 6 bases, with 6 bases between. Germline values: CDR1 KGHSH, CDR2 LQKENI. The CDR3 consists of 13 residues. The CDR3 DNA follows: TGTGCCAGCTCACCACCTGGGAGAAACATTCAGTACTTC. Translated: CASSPPGRNIQYF.

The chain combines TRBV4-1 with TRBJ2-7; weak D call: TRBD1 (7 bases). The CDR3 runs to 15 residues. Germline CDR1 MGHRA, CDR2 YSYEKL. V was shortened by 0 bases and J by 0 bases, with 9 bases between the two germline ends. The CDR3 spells CASSQERDSSYEQYF. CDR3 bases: TGCGCCAGCAGCCAAGAGCGGGACAGCTCCTACGAGCAGTACTTC.

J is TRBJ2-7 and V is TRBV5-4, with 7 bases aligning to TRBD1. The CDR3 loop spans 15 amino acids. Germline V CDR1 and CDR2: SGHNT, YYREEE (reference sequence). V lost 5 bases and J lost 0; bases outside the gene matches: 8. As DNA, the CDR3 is TGTGCCAGCAGTCCCGGGACAGAGGTCTCCTACGAGCAGTACTTC. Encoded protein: CASSPGTEVSYEQYF.

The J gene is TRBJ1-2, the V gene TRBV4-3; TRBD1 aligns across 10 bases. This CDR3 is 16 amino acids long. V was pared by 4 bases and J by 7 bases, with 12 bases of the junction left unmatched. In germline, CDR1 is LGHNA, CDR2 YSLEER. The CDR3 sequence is CASSPGSGQGSFGYTF. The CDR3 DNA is TGCGCCAGCAGCCCCGGATCGGGACAGGGGTCGTTTGGCTACACCTTC.

The CDR3 loop reads CASHRREGAGELFF. CDR3 bases: TGTGCCAGTCACCGGCGGGAAGGAGCCGGGGAGCTGTTTTTT. This rearrangement joins TRBV19 to TRBJ2-2, with D possibly matching TRBD2 (6 bases). Trimming shortened V by 8 bases and J by 6 bases, and 16 bases separated the two germline ends. The CDR3 loop spans 14 amino acids. Germline loops: CDR1 LNHDA, CDR2 SQIVND (reference sequence).

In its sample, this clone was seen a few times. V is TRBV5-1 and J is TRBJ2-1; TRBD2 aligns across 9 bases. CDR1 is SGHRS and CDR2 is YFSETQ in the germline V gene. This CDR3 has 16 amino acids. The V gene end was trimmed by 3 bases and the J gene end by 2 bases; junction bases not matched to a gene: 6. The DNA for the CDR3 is TGCGCCAGCAGCTGGAGCGCTAGCGGGGCCTACAATGAGCAGTTCTTC. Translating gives CASSWSASGAYNEQFF.

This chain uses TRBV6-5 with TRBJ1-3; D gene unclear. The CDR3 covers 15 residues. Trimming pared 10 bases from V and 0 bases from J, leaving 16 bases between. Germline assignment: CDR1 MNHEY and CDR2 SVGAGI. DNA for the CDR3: TGTGCCACCTCTCGGGTGCCTGACTCTGGAAACACCATATATTTT. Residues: CATSRVPDSGNTIYF.

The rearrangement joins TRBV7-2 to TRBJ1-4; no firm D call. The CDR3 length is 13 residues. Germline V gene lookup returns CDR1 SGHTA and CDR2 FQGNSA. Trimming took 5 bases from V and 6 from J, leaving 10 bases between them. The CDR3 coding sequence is TGTGCCAGCAGCGAATACCTGGATGAAAAACTGTTTTTT. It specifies CASSEYLDEKLFF.

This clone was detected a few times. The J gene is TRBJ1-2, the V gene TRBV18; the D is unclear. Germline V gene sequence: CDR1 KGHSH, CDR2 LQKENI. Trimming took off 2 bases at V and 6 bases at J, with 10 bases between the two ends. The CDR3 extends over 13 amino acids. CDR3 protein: CASSPMREDGYTF. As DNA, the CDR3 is TGTGCCAGCTCACCAATGAGGGAGGATGGCTACACCTTC. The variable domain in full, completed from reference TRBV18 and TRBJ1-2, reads NAGVMQNPRHLVRRRGQEARLRCSPMKGHSHVYWYRQLPEEGLKFMVYLQKENIIDESGMPKERFSAEFPKEGPSILRIQQVVRGDSAAYFCASSPMREDGYTFGSGTRLTVV.

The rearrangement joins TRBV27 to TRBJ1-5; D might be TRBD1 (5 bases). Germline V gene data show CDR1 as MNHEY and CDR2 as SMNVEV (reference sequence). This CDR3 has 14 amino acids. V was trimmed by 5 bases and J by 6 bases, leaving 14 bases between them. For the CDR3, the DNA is TGTGCCAGCAGTGCCGGGGGTCAGGCTCAGCCCCAGCATTTT. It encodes CASSAGGQAQPQHF.

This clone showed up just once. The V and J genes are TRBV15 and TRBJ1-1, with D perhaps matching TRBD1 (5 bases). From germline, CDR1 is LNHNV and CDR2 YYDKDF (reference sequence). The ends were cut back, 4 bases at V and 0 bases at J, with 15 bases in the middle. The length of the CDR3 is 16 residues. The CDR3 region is CATSTRDFPMNTEAFF. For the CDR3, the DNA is TGTGCCACCAGCACCCGGGACTTTCCCATGAACACTGAAGCTTTCTTT. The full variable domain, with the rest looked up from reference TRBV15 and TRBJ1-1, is DAMVIQNPRYQVTQFGKPVTLSCSQTLNHNVMYWYQQKSSQAPKLLFHYYDKDFNNEADTPDNFQSRRPNTSFCFLDIRSPGLGDTAMYLCATSTRDFPMNTEAFFGQGTRLTVV.

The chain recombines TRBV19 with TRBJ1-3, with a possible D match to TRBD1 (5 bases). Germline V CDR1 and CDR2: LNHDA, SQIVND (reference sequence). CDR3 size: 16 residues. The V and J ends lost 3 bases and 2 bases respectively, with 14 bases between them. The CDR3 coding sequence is TGTGCCAGTAGTATTGGTCTTCGGGGGACTGGAAACACCATATATTTT. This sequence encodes CASSIGLRGTGNTIYF.

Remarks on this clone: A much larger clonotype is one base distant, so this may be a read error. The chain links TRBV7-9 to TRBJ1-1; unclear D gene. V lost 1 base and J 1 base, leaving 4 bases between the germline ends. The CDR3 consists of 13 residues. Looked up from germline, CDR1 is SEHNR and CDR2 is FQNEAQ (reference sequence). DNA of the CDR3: TGTGCCAGCAGCTTAGAGGCGAACACTGAAGCTTTCTTT. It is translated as CASSLEANTEAFF.

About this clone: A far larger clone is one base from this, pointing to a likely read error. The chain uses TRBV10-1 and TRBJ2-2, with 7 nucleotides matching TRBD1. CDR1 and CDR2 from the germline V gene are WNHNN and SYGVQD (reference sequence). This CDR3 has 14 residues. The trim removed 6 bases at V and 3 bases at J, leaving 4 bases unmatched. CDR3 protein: CASSSGTDTGELFF. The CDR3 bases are TGCGCCAGCAGCTCCGGGACAGACACCGGGGAGCTGTTTTTT.

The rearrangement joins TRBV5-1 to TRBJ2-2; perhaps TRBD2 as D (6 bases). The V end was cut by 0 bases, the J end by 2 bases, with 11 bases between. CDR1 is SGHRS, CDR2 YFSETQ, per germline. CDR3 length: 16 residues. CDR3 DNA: TGCGCCAGCAGCTTGGGCGGGACGGACAACACCGGGGAGCTGTTTTTT. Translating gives CASSLGGTDNTGELFF.

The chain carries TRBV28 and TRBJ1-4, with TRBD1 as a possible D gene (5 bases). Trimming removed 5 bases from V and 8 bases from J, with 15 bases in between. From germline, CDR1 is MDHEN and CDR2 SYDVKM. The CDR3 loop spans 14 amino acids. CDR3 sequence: CASSKRGKREKLFF. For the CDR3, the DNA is TGTGCCAGCAGTAAGAGGGGAAAACGGGAAAAACTGTTTTTT.